Below, one T cell receptor beta chain is given with its context. The data were taken from a study of T cells after yellow fever vaccination. 5'RACE template switching produced TCR cDNA carrying a universal primer site and UMIs. TCRdb independently ran MiXCR on the 5' RACE reads; one entry per CDR3 protein. Among 300,000 to 400,000 distinct CDR3 sequences listed, more than 8.5% were seen once. V was clipped by 6 bases and J by 7 bases; unmatched bases: 14. The germline V gene has CDR1 MDHEN and CDR2 SYDVKM. The CDR3 consists of 15 residues. The sequence was collected from a man in his late teens or twenties who received the YFV17D yellow fever vaccine. Specimen: PBMCs, collected on the day of the first yellow fever vaccination. The V call is TRBV28, the J call TRBJ2-7; 8 bases fit TRBD1. The CDR3 loop is CASRTSRDRGGEQYV. As DNA, the CDR3 is TGTGCCAGCAGGACTTCGCGAGACAGGGGAGGAGAGCAGTACGTC.